Listed here is a single T cell receptor (beta chain). Here immunoSEQ multiplex PCR was the method, and the copy in TCRdb shows in-frame clones only, minus some. The data show about 670,000 clones, about nine tenths seen once. The germline CDR1 and CDR2 sequences are SGHAT and FQNNGV. The V end lost 5 bases, the J end lost 0 bases, and 12 bases lay between the germline ends. This CDR3 contains 15 residues. This entry is derived from a study of blood T cell repertoires in COVID-19. This TCR came from a woman in her late teens or twenties with acute or convalescent COVID-19. The sample consisted of peripheral blood. The chain uses TRBV11-2 and TRBJ2-3; possibly TRBD2 for D (7 bases). The CDR3 DNA reads as TGTGCCAGCAGCCCCAGGGGAGGGAGCACAGATACGCAGTATTTT. Translated: CASSPRGGSTDTQYF.